A single T cell receptor (beta chain) is shown here with its context. Between the trimmed V and J ends, which lost 4 bases and 2 bases, there was a span of 15 bases. The CDR3 is 15 residues long. In germline, CDR1 is SGHTA, CDR2 FQGNSA. CD45RO-negative, CCR7-positively selected cells formed the naive CD8 fraction, excluding terminally differentiated effector memory CD45RA+ cells. All donors qualified as healthy HIV-negative adults and had experienced no recent acute infections or vaccinations. The data originate from a study of shared clonotypes between healthy human individuals. Sequencing was performed with immunoSEQ multiplex PCR; in TCRdb, only in-frame clones are kept and a portion is missing. The sample records about 2 million clones, over 85% being singletons.

The receptor's source is a man between 18 and 29 years old in good health. Sequencing was carried out using naive CD8+ T cells sorted from blood. J is TRBJ2-7 and V is TRBV7-2; D may be TRBD2 (6 bases). Here the CDR3 reads CASSSWSGTPYEQYF. The CDR3 DNA is TGTGCCAGCAGCTCCTGGTCAGGGACTCCCTACGAGCAGTACTTC.